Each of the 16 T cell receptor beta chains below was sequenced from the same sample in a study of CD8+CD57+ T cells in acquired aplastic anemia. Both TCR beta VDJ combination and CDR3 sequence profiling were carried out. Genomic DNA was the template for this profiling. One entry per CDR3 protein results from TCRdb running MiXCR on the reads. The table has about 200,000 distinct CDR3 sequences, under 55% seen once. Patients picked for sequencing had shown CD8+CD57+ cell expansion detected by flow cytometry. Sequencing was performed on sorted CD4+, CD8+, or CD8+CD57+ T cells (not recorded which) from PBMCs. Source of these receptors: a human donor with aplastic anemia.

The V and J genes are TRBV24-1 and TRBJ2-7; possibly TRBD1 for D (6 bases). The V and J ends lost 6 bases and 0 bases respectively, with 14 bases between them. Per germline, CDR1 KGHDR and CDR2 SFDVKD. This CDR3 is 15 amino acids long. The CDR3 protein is CATSIGRTDSYEQYF. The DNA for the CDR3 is TGTGCCACCAGTATTGGCAGGACAGACTCCTACGAGCAGTACTTC.

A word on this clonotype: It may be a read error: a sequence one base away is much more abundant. The CDR3 reads CASSRDRAVYEQYF. For the CDR3, the DNA is TGTGCCAGCAGCCGGGACAGGGCGGTCTACGAGCAGTACTTC. This chain connects TRBV6-5 to TRBJ2-7; 9 nucleotides line up with TRBD1. CDR3 length: 14 amino acids. J gave up 3 bases and V 6 bases, and 6 bases lay outside the gene matches. In germline, CDR1 is MNHEY, CDR2 SVGAGI.

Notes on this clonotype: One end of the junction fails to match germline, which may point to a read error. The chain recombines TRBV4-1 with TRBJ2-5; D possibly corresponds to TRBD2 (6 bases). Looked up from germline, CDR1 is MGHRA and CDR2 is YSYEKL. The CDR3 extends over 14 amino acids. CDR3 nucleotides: TGTGCCAGCAGCCAAGGTGGGGCGGGGGAGACCCAGTACTTC. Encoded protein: CASSQGGAGETQYF.

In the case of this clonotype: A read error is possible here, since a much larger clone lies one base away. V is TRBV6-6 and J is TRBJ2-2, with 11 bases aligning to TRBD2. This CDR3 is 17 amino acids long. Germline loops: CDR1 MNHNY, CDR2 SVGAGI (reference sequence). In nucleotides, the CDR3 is TGCGCCAGCAGTGAGATAGCGGGGGGGCCGAACACCGGGGAGCTGTTTTTT. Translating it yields CASSEIAGGPNTGELFF.

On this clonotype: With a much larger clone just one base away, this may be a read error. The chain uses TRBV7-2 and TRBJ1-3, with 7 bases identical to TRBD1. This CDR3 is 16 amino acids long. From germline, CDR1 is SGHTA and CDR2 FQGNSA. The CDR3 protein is CASSQDQGGTGNTTYF. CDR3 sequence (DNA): TGTGCCAGCAGCCAAGATCAGGGGGGCACTGGAAACACCACATATTTT.

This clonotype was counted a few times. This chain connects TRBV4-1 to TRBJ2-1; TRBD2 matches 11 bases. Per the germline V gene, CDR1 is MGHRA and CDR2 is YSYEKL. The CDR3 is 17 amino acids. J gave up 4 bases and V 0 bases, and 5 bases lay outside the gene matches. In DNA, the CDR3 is TGCGCCAGCAGCCAAGATGCTAGCGGGGGGTGGTACAATGAGCAGTTCTTC. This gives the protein CASSQDASGGWYNEQFF.

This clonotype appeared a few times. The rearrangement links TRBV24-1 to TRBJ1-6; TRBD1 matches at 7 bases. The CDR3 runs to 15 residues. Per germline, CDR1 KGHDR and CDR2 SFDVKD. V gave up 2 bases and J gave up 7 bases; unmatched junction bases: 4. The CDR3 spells CATSDSGQLNSPLHF. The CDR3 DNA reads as TGTGCCACCAGTGATTCGGGACAGCTAAATTCACCCCTCCACTTT.

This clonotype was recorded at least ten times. CDR3 region: CASSTTSGGGNEQFF. CDR3 nucleotide sequence: TGTGCCAGTAGTACCACTAGCGGGGGAGGCAATGAGCAGTTCTTC. The chain uses TRBV19 and TRBJ2-1; 11 bases fit TRBD2. Germline CDR1 and CDR2: LNHDA and SQIVND (reference sequence). The trim removed 4 bases at V and 6 bases at J, leaving 5 bases unmatched. CDR3 length: 15 amino acids.

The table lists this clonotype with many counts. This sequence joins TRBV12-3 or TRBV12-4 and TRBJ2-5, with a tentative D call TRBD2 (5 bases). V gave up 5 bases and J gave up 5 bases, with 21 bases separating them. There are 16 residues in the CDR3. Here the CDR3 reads CASSPRGIPRGETQYF. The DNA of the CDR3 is TGTGCCAGCAGTCCTCGAGGGATCCCCCGTGGGGAGACCCAGTACTTC.

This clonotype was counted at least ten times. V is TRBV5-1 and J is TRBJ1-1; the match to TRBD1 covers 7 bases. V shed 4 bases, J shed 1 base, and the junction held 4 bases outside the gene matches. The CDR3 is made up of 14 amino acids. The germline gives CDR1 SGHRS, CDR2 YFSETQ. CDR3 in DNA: TGCGCCAGCAGCGCCGGGACAGCGAACACTGAAGCTTTCTTT. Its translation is CASSAGTANTEAFF.

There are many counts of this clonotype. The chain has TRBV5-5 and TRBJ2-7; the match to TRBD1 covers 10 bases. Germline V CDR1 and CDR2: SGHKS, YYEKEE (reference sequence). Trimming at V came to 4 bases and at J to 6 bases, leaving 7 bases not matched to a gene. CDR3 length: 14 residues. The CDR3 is CASSPGTGEREQYF. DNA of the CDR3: TGTGCCAGCAGCCCCGGGACAGGGGAACGCGAGCAGTACTTC.

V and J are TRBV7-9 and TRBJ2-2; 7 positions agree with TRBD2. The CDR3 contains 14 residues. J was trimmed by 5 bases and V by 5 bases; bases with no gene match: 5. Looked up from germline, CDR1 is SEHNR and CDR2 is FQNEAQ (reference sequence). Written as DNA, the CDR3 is TGTGCCAGCAGCCGACTAGCCCAAACCGGGGAGCTGTTTTTT. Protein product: CASSRLAQTGELFF.

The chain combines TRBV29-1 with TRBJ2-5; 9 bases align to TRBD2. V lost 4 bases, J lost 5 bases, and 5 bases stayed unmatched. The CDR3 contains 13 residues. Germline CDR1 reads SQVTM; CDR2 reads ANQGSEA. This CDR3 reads CSVARTSEETQYF. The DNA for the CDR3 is TGCAGCGTTGCCCGGACTAGCGAGGAGACCCAGTACTTC.

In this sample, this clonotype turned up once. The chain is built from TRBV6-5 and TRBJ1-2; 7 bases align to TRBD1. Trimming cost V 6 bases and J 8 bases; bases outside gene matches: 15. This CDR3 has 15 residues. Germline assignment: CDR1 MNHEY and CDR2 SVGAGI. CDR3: CASRLDRWTSGGYTF. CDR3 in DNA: TGTGCCAGCAGGTTGGACAGGTGGACTTCAGGAGGCTACACCTTC.

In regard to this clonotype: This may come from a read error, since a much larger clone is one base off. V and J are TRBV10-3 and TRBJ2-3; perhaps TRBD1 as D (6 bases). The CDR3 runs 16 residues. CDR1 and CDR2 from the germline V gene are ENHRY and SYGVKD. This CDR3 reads CASSYYSADRRDKQYF. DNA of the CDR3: TGTGCCAGCAGTTACTACTCGGCCGACAGGCGAGATAAGCAGTATTTT.

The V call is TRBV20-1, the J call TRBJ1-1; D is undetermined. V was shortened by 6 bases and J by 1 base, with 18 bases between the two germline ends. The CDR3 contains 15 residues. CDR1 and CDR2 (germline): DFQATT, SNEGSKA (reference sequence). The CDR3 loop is CSASSRELENTEAFF. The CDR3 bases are TGCAGTGCCAGCAGCCGGGAGCTGGAGAACACTGAAGCTTTCTTT.